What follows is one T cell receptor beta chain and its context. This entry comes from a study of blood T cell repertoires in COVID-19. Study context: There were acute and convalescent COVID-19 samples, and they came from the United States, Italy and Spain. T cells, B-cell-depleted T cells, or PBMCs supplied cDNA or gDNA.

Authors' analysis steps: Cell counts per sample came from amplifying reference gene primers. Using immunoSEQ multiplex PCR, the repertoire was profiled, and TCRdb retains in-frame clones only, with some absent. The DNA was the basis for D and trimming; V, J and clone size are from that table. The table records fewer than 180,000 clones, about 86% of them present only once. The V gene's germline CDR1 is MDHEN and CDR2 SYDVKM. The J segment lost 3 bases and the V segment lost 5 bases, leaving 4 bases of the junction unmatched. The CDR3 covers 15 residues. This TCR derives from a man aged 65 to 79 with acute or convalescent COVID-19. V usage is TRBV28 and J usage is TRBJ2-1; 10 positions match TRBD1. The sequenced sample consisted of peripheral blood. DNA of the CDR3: TGTGCCAGCAGTCCGCGGGACAGGGGCTACAATGAGCAGTTCTTC. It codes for CASSPRDRGYNEQFF.